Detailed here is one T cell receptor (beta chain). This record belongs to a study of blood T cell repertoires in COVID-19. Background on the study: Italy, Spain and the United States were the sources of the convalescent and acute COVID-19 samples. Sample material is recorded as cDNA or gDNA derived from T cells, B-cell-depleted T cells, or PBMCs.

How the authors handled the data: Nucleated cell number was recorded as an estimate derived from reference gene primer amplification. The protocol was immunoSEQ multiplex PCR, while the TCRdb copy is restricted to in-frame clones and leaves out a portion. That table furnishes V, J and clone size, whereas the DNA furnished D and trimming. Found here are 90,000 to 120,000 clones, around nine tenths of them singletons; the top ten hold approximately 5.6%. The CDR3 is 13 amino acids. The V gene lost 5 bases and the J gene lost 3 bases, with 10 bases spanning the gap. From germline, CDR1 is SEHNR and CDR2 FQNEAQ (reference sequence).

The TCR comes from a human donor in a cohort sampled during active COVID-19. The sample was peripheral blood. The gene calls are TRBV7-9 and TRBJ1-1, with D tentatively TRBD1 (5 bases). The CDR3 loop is CASSLGTDTEAFF. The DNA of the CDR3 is TGTGCCAGCAGCCTCGGGACTGACACTGAAGCTTTCTTT.